One and the same sample provided the 23 T cell receptor beta chains below, sequenced in a study of T cell responses to AZD1222 COVID-19 vaccine. TCRdb's table, derived via immunoSEQ multiplex PCR, lists solely in-frame clones and lacks some. The table includes under 200,000 clones, 70% to 90% detected once. The material sequenced was peripheral blood, taken 28 days after the second AZD1222 dose. The receptor set was obtained from an adult who received the AZD1222 COVID-19 vaccine.

This rearrangement joins TRBV18 to TRBJ2-1, with a possible D match to TRBD1 (5 bases). The CDR3 loop spans 15 amino acids. Germline V gives CDR1 KGHSH, CDR2 LQKENI. V was trimmed by 0 bases and J by 6 bases, leaving 12 bases between them. The CDR3 here is CASSPPSAQGNEQFF. Written as DNA, the CDR3 is TGTGCCAGCTCACCACCCAGCGCGCAGGGCAATGAGCAGTTCTTC.

CDR3 bases: TGTGCCAGCAGCTCAGGGGCGGGGGCACATTCACCCCTCCACTTT. This sequence encodes CASSSGAGAHSPLHF. The V call is TRBV7-9, the J call TRBJ1-6; D perhaps matches TRBD1 (6 bases). Per germline, CDR1 SEHNR and CDR2 FQNEAQ (reference sequence). V was cut by 4 bases and J by 8 bases, with 15 bases left in between. The CDR3 spans 15 residues.

The genes are TRBV18 and TRBJ1-1, with D possibly being TRBD1 (6 bases). Germline CDR1 is KGHSH and CDR2 is LQKENI. The CDR3 spans 14 residues. Trimming cost V 6 bases and J 4 bases, with 15 bases left between them. CDR3 coding DNA: TGTGCCAGCTCCGTGAAACAGGGATCCACTGAAGCTTTCTTT. The encoded protein is CASSVKQGSTEAFF.

CDR3 sequence: CASSFERGSRSYEQYF. DNA for the CDR3: TGTGCCAGCAGCTTTGAAAGGGGTTCTCGCTCCTACGAGCAGTACTTC. The rearrangement joins TRBV7-9 to TRBJ2-7, with a weak D call TRBD1 (5 bases). From germline, CDR1 is SEHNR and CDR2 FQNEAQ (reference sequence). This CDR3 has 16 amino acids. V was shortened by 3 bases and J by 0 bases, with 15 bases between the two germline ends.

This sequence joins TRBV28 and TRBJ1-4, with a weak D call TRBD1 (6 bases). V shed 4 bases and J shed 7 bases, with 19 bases lying between them. CDR1 MDHEN and CDR2 SYDVKM come from the germline V gene. The CDR3 contains 16 residues. In DNA form, the CDR3 reads TGTGCCAGCAGTTCTCCCGGGACACTTGGTGGTGAAAAACTGTTTTTT. Its translation is CASSSPGTLGGEKLFF.

This clone was seen a handful of times. The CDR3 DNA is TGTGCCAGCGTCCGTGGGGGACAGGGGGCATGGGAGCAGTACTTC. Translation gives CASVRGGQGAWEQYF. The rearrangement joins TRBV7-9 to TRBJ2-7, with 12 bases aligning to TRBD1. Germline V CDR1 and CDR2: SEHNR, FQNEAQ (reference sequence). The V and J ends lost 8 bases and 7 bases, in that order; junction bases with no gene match: 12. CDR3 length: 15 residues.

The chain employs TRBV7-9 and TRBJ1-1; 8 bases fit TRBD1. In germline, CDR1 is SEHNR, CDR2 FQNEAQ (reference sequence). The CDR3 runs to 16 residues. The junction had 9 bases not matched to a gene; V was cut back by 5 bases and J by 1 base. The CDR3 DNA reads TGTGCCAGCAGCCAACCCACCGGGACAGGGAACACTGAAGCTTTCTTT. It codes for CASSQPTGTGNTEAFF.

The chain combines TRBV24-1 with TRBJ2-2; D gene unclear. The V gene lost 3 bases and the J gene lost 7 bases, with 20 bases spanning the gap. Germline CDR1 KGHDR, CDR2 SFDVKD. The CDR3 consists of 17 residues. CDR3 sequence (DNA): TGTGCCACCAGTGATATCCCAAGTTCGGGTGGGCGCGGGGAGCTGTTTTTT. Protein: CATSDIPSSGGRGELFF.

The chain has TRBV19 and TRBJ1-1; tentatively, D is TRBD1 (5 bases). Germline CDR1 LNHDA, CDR2 SQIVND (reference sequence). This CDR3 region has 14 residues. V lost 5 bases and J 4 bases, leaving 14 bases between the germline ends. The CDR3 here is CASSSGVRVTEAFF. The CDR3 region has the DNA TGTGCCAGTAGTTCGGGGGTACGGGTCACTGAAGCTTTCTTT.

The chain combines TRBV27 with TRBJ2-2; TRBD1 aligns across 7 bases. After removal of 6 bases from V and 4 bases from J, the junction contained 5 bases not matched to a gene. Germline V gene lookup returns CDR1 MNHEY and CDR2 SMNVEV (reference sequence). This CDR3 is built from 14 residues. CDR3 sequence: CASRVGGITGELFF. DNA for the CDR3: TGTGCCAGCAGGGTAGGGGGCATCACCGGGGAGCTGTTTTTT.

The chain has TRBV15 and TRBJ1-2; TRBD1 agrees at 9 bases. V trimming: 6 bases; J trimming: 5 bases; junction bases outside the gene matches: 13. Germline V lookup: CDR1 LNHNV, CDR2 YYDKDF (reference sequence). CDR3 length: 16 amino acids. CDR3 DNA: TGTGCCACCAGACGGACCGGGACAGGGTTTAGGTATGGCTACACCTTC. Translating gives CATRRTGTGFRYGYTF.

The V gene is TRBV24-1, the J gene TRBJ2-3, with 11 nucleotides matching TRBD2. The CDR3 consists of 14 residues. V trimming: 7 bases; J trimming: 5 bases; junction bases outside the gene matches: 4. Germline CDR1 reads KGHDR; CDR2 reads SFDVKD. Here the CDR3 reads CATRLAGGEDTQYF. The CDR3 DNA follows: TGTGCCACCAGATTAGCGGGAGGGGAAGATACGCAGTATTTT.

This chain uses TRBV7-3 with TRBJ2-2; 8 bases are a match to TRBD1. J lost 6 bases, V lost 1 base, and 10 bases had no gene match. The CDR3 runs 17 residues. Per the germline V gene, CDR1 is SGHTA and CDR2 is FQGTGA. The CDR3 DNA is TGTGCCAGCAGCTTAAACGGGGCAGGGGGCCTCCCCGGGGAGCTGTTTTTT. It codes for CASSLNGAGGLPGELFF.

This clone was observed a single time. V usage is TRBV13 and J usage is TRBJ2-2; the D gene is possibly TRBD2 (5 bases). CDR3 size: 15 residues. V gave up 5 bases and J gave up 3 bases, with 13 bases separating them. CDR1 is PRHDT and CDR2 is FYEKMQ in the germline V gene (reference sequence). DNA of the CDR3: TGTGCCAGCAGCCCAAGAGCGGAGTACACCGGGGAGCTGTTTTTT. This codes for CASSPRAEYTGELFF.

The V call is TRBV7-2, the J call TRBJ2-1, with a tentative D call TRBD1 (5 bases). Germline loops: CDR1 SGHTA, CDR2 FQGNSA. CDR3 length equals 13 residues. The V end lost 5 bases, the J end lost 6 bases, and 11 bases lay between the germline ends. CDR3 coding DNA: TGTGCCAGCAGCCCCACCCAGGGCAATGAGCAGTTCTTC. Its translation is CASSPTQGNEQFF. Full variable domain (missing parts from reference TRBV7-2 and TRBJ2-1): GAGVSQSPSNKVTEKGKDVELRCDPISGHTALYWYRQSLGQGLEFLIYFQGNSAPDKSGLPSDRFSAERTGGSVSTLTIQRTQQEDSAVYLCASSPTQGNEQFFGPGTRLTVL.

The chain's CDR3 is CASSIRQATNEKLFF. The CDR3 region has the DNA TGTGCCAGCAGCATAAGACAGGCAACTAATGAAAAACTGTTTTTT. The V gene is TRBV7-9, the J gene TRBJ1-4, with D tentatively TRBD1 (6 bases). Looked up from germline, CDR1 is SEHNR and CDR2 is FQNEAQ (reference sequence). Between the trimmed V and J ends, which lost 5 bases and 0 bases, there was a span of 10 bases. This CDR3 is 15 amino acids long.

This chain links TRBV28 with TRBJ1-5; possibly TRBD1 for D (6 bases). With 8 bases removed from V and 1 base from J, the gap between germline ends came to 12 bases. Per the germline V gene, CDR1 is MDHEN and CDR2 is SYDVKM. The CDR3 loop spans 14 amino acids. CDR3 amino acids: CASRAQGSNQPQHF. DNA of the CDR3: TGTGCCAGCCGAGCGCAGGGGAGCAATCAGCCCCAGCATTTT.

The chain has TRBV6-5 and TRBJ2-7; D gene ambiguous. The CDR3 is 16 amino acids. Trimming removed 0 bases at V and 4 bases at J, with 16 bases between. From germline, CDR1 is MNHEY and CDR2 SVGAGI. In DNA form, the CDR3 reads TGTGCCAGCAGTTACTCGCTTGCCAAATCCTCTTACGAGCAGTACTTC. Protein sequence: CASSYSLAKSSYEQYF.

This chain links TRBV23-1 with TRBJ1-5, with D uncertain. TRBV23-1 is noted as an ORF with a role that remains uncertain. The CDR3 has 15 amino acids. V lost 5 bases and J 2 bases, leaving 13 bases between the germline ends. CDR3 loop: CASSLGFSGNQPQHF. The DNA for the CDR3 is TGCGCCAGCAGTTTGGGGTTCAGTGGCAATCAGCCCCAGCATTTT.

The chain employs TRBV6-2 or TRBV6-3 and TRBJ2-1; TRBD2 matches at 8 bases. CDR1 and CDR2 (germline): MNHEY, SVGEGT. J was trimmed by 7 bases and V by 2 bases; bases with no gene match: 19. CDR3 size: 19 residues. The CDR3 bases are TGTGCCAGCAGTTACAACATTATTGCGGGAGGAATAGAAGGGAATGAGCAGTTCTTC. This translates into CASSYNIIAGGIEGNEQFF.

This clone occurred once. The gene calls are TRBV5-5 and TRBJ2-5; the match to TRBD1 covers 8 bases. Germline assignment: CDR1 SGHKS and CDR2 YYEKEE (reference sequence). The V and J ends lost 3 bases and 2 bases, in that order; junction bases with no gene match: 3. The CDR3 length is 14 residues. CDR3 protein: CASSWTGLQETQYF. In nucleotides, the CDR3 is TGTGCCAGCAGCTGGACAGGGCTTCAAGAGACCCAGTACTTC.

This chain joins TRBV6-6 and TRBJ2-1; TRBD1 matches at 9 bases. V lost 6 bases and J lost 2; bases outside the gene matches: 5. This CDR3 is built from 15 residues. Germline lookup yields CDR1 MNHNY and CDR2 SVGAGI (reference sequence). Written as DNA, the CDR3 is TGTGCCAGCAGGGCCGGGACAGGGACCTACAATGAGCAGTTCTTC. Translation: CASRAGTGTYNEQFF.

CDR3 coding DNA: TGTGCCGGACATACTCAAGGGGGCCCTGAAGCTTTCTTT. It encodes CAGHTQGGPEAFF. V and J are TRBV28 and TRBJ1-1, with 7 bases aligning to TRBD1. The V segment lost 11 bases and the J segment 6 bases; nucleotides outside the gene matches: 12. CDR3 length: 13 residues. Germline loops: CDR1 MDHEN, CDR2 SYDVKM.